This record concerns one T cell receptor (beta chain) sequence. The junction and the germline gene differ at one end; a read error may be behind it. Time point indicated: after trial treatment. Regarding treatment: LDRT plus nivolumab, ipilimumab, low-dose cyclophosphamide and aspirin (RACIN trial). The CDR3 runs 17 residues. Germline V gene lookup returns CDR1 SGHTA and CDR2 FQGNSA. Amplification, which lasted 20 PCR cycles, used a constant-region primer and V-primer adapter to amplify TCRs. In TCRdb, the reads were re-called with MiXCR into one record per CDR3 protein. The sample has under 60,000 distinct CDR3 sequences, around 34% seen once; the top ten hold roughly 8.2%. This record comes from a study of low-dose radiotherapy and immunotherapy resistance in tumors.

The sample consisted of PBMCs, taken after low-dose radiotherapy plus immunotherapy. The TCR sequence derives from a male donor with rectosigmoid adenocarcinoma. This chain joins TRBV7-2 and TRBJ2-1; TRBD2 agrees at 7 bases. The CDR3 sequence is CASSLRRGGGVENEQFF. In DNA form, the CDR3 reads TGCGCCAGCAGCTTACGACGTGGGGGGGGGGTTGAAAATGAGCAGTTCTTC.